This TCR beta chain was sequenced for a study of cytomegalovirus exposure and HLA in healthy donors. Worth noting for this clone: Antigen specificity is unknown. One junction end disagrees with the germline gene, perhaps due to a read error.

This CDR3 contains 13 residues. Germline CDR1 and CDR2: SGHRS and YFSETQ. PCR employed 60 Vbeta and 13 Jbeta primers. Profiled with immunoSEQ multiplex PCR; TCRdb holds only in-frame clones, not every one. The sample lists 90,000 to 120,000 clones, around 67% occurring once. Study-wide results and caveats: In an earlier analysis, about 87% or about 30%: the productive usage of most TCR beta V segments. With DRB1 most and HLA-C fewest, TCR association rates differed between HLA loci in a later analysis.

The chain carries TRBV5-1 and TRBJ2-7, with D possibly matching TRBD1 (6 bases). Sequencing used PBMCs. This TCR derives from a woman aged 40 to 50 in good health and CMV-seropositive. This CDR3 is CASSSKGPGQAFF. The CDR3 DNA reads TGCGCCAGCAGCTCCAAAGGACCGGGACAAGCCTTCTTC.